This T cell receptor beta chain was captured by sequencing in a study of beta chain features in type 1 diabetes. Study findings and constraints: TCRB CDR3s from Type 1 diabetes patients were moderately but significantly shorter in all four CD4+ subsets. Possibly, sequencing cDNA over-represented cells that had high TCR expression levels.

The length of the CDR3 is 14 residues. Germline V CDR1 and CDR2: MNHEY, SVGAGI. V was clipped by 0 bases and J by 3 bases, with 8 bases between them. Via CD45RO/CCR7/CD25/CD127/CD95/CD27, cells of the CD4+ naive, central memory, regulatory and stem cell-like memory subsets were sorted. Concerning this clone itself: As yet, its antigen is unknown.

Of the isolated RNA, all was reverse transcribed, and so the sequenced material was expressed TCRB transcripts. Clones were read by immunoSEQ multiplex PCR, and TCRdb kept only the in-frame ones, dropping some. In the table there are some 700,000 clones, around an eighth of which are singletons. Input material: naive CD4+ T cells from blood. V usage is TRBV6-5 and J usage is TRBJ1-1; D unclear. The receptor was derived from a man aged 18 to 29 with type 1 diabetes. The CDR3 protein is CASSYSTVDTEAFF. The DNA of the CDR3 is TGTGCCAGCAGTTACTCAACAGTGGACACTGAAGCTTTCTTT.